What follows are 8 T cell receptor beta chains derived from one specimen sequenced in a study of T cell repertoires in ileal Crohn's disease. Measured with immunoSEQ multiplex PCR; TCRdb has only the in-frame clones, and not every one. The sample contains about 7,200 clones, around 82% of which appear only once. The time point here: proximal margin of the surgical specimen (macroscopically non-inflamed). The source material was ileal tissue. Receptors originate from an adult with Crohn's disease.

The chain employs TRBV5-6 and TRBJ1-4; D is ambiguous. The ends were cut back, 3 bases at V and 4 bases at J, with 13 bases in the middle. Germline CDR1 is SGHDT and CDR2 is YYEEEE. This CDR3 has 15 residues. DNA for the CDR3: TGTGCCAGCAGCTCTAAACAGAGAGTTAATGAAAAACTGTTTTTT. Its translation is CASSSKQRVNEKLFF.

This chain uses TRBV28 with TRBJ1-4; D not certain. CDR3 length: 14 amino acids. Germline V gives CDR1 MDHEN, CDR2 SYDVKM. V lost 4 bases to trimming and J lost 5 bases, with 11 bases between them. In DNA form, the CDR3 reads TGTGCCAGCAGTTCCCGGGGAGAGAATGAAAAACTGTTTTTT. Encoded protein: CASSSRGENEKLFF.

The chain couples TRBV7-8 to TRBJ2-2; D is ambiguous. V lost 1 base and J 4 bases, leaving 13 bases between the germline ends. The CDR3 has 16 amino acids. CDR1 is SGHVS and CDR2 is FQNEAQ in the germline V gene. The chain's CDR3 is CASSLVNRDVTGELFF. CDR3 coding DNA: TGTGCCAGCAGCTTAGTTAACAGAGACGTCACCGGGGAGCTGTTTTTT.

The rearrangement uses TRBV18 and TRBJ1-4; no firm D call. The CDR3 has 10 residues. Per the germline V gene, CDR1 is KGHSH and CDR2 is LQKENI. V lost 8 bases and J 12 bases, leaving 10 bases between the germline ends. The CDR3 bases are TGTGCCAGCCCCAGACGAGAACTGTTTTTT. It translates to CASPRRELFF.

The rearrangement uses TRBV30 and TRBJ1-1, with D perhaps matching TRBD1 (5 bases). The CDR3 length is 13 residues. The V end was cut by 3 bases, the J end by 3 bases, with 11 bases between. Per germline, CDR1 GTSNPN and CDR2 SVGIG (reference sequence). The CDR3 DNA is TGTGCCTGGAGGTCCCTCAGGGACACTGAAGCTTTCTTT. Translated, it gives CAWRSLRDTEAFF. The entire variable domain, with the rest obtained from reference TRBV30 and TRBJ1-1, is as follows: SQTIHQWPATLVQPVGSPLSLECTVEGTSNPNLYWYRQAAGRGLQLLFYSVGIGQISSEVPQNLSASRPQDRQFILSSKKLLLSDSGFYLCAWRSLRDTEAFFGQGTRLTVV.

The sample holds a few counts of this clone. The CDR3 DNA is TGTGCCAGCAGCGTAGATGAGGGCGCTGAAGCTTTCTTT. Amino acids: CASSVDEGAEAFF. The chain recombines TRBV9 with TRBJ1-1; D remains unclear. The CDR3 runs to 13 residues. V was cut by 0 bases and J by 6 bases, with 9 bases left in between. Germline V gene sequence: CDR1 SGDLS, CDR2 YYNGEE. The variable domain in full, with the rest retrieved from reference TRBV9 and TRBJ1-1, is DSGVTQTPKHLITATGQRVTLRCSPRSGDLSVYWYQQSLDQGLQFLIQYYNGEERAKGNILERFSAQQFPDLHSELNLSSLELGDSALYFCASSVDEGAEAFFGQGTRLTVV.

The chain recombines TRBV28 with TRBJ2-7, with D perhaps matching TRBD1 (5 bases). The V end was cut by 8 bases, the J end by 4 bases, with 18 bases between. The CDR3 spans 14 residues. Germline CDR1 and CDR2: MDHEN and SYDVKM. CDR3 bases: TGTGCCAGCGTTAAGTGGGGCAGAACATACGAGCAGTACTTC. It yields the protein CASVKWGRTYEQYF.

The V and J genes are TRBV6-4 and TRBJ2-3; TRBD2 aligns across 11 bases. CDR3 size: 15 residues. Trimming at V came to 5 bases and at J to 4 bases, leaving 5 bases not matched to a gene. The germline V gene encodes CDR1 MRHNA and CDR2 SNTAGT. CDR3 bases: TGTGCCAGCAGTCCATTAGCGGGAGGGCCAGATACGCAGTATTTT. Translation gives CASSPLAGGPDTQYF.